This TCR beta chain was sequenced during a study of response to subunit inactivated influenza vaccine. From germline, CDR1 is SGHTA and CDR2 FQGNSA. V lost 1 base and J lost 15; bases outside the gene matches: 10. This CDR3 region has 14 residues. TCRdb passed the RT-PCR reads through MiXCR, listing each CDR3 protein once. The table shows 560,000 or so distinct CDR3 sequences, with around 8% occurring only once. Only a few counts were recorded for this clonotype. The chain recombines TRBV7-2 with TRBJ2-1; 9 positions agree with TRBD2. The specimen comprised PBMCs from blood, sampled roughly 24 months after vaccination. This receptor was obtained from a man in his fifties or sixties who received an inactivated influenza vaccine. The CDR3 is CASSLERGGDDGFF. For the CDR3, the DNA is TGTGCCAGCAGCTTAGAACGCGGGGGGGACGACGGGTTCTTC.